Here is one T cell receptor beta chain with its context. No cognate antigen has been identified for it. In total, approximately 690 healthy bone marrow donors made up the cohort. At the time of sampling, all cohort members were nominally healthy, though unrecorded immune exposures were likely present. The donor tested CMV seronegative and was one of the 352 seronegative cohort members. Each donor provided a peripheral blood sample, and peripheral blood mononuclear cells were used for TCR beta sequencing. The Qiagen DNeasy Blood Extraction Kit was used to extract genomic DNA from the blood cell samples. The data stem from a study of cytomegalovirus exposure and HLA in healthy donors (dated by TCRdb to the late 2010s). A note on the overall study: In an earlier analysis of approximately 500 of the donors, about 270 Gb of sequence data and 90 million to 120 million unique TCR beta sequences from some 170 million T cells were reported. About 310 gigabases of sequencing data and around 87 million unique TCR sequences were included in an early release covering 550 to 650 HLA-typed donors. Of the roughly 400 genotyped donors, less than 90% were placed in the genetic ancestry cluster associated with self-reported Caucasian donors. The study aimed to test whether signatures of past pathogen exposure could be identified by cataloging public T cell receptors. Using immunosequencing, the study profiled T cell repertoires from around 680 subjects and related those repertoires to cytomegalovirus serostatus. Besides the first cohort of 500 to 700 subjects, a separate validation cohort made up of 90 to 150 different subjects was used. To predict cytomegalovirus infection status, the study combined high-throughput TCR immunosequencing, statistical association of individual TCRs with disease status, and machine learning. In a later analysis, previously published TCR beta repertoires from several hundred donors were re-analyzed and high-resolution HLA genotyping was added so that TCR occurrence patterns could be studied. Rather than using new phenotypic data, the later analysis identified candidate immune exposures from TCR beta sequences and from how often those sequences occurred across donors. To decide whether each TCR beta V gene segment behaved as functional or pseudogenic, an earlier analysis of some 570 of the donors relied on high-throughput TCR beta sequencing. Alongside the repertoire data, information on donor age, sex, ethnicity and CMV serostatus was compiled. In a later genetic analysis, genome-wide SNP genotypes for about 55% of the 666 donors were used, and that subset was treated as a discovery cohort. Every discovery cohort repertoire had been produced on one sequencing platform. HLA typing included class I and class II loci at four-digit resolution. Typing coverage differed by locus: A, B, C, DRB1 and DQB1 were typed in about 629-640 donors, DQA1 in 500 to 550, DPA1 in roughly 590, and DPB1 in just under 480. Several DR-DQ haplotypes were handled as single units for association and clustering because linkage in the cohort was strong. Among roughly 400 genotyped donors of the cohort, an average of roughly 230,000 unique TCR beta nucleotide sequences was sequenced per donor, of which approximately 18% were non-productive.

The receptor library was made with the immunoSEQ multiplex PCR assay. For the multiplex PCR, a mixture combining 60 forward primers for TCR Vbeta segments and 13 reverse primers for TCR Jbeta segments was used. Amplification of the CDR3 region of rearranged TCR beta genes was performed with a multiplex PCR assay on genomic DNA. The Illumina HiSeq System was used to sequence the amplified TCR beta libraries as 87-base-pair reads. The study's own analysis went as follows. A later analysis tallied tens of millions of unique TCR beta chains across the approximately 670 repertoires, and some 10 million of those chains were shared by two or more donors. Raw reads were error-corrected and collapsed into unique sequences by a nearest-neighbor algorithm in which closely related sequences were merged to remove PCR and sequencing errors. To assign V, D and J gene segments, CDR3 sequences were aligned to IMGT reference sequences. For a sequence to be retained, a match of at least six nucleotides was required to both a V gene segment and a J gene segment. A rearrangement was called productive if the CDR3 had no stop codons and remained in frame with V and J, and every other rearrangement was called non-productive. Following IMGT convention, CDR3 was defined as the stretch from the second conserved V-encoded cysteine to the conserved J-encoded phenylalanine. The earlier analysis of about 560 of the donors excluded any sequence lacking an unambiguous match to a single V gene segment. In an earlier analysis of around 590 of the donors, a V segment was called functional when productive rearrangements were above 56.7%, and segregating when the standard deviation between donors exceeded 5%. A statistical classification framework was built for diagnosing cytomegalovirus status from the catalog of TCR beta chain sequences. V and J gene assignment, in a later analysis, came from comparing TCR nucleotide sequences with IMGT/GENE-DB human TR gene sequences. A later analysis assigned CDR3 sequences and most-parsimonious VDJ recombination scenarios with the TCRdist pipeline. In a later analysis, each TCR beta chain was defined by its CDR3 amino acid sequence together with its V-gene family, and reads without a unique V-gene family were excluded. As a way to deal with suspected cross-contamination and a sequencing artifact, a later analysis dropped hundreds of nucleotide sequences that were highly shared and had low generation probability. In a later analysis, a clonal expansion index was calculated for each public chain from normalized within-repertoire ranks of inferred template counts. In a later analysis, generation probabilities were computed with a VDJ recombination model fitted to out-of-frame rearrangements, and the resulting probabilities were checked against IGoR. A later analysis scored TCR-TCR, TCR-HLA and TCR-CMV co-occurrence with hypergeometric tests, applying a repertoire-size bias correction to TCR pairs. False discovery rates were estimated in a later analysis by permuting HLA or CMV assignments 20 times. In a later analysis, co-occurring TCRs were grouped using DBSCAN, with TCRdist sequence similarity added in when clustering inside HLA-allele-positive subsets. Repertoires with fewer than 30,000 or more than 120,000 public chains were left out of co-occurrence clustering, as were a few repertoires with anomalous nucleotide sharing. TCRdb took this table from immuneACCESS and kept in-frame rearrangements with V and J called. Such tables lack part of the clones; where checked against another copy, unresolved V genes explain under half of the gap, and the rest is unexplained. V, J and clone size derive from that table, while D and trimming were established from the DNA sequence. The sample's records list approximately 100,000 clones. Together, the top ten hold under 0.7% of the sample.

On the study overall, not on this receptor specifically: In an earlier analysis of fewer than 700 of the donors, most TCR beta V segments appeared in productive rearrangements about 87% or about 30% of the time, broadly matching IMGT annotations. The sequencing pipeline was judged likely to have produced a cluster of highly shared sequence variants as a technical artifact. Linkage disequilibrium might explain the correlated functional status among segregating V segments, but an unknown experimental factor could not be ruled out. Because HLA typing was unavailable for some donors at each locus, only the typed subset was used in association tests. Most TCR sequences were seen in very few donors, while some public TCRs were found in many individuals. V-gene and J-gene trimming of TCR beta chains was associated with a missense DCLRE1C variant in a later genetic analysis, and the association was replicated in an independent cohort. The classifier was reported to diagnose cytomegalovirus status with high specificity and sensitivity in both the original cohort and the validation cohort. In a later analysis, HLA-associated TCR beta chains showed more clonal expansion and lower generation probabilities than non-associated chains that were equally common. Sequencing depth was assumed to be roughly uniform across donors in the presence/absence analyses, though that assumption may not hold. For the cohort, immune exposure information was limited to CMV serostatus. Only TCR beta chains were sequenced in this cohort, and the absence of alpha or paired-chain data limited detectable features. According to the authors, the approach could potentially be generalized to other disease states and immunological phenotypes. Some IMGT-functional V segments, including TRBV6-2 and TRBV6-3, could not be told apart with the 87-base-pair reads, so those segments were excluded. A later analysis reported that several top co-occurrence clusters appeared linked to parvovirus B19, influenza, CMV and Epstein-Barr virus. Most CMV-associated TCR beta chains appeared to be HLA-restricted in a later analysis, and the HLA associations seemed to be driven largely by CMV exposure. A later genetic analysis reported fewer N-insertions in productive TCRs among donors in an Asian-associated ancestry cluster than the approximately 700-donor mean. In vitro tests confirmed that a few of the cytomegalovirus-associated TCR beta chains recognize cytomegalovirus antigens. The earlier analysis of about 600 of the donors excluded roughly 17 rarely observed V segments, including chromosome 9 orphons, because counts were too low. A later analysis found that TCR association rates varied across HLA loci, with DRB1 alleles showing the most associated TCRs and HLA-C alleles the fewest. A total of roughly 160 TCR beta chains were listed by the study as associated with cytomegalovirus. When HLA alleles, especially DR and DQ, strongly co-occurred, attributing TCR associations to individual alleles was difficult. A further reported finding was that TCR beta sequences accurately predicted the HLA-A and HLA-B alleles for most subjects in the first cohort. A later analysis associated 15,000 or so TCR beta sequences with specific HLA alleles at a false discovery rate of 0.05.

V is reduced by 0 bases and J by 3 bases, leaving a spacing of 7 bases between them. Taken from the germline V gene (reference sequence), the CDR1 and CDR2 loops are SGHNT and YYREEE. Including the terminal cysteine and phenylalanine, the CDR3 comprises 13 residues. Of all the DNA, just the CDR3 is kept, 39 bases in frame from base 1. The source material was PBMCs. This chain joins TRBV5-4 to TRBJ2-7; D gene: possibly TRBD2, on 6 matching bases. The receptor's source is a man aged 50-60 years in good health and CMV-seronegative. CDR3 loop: CASSLGGVYEQYF. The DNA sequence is TGTGCCAGCAGCTTGGGGGGGGTCTACGAGCAGTACTTC.